This T cell receptor beta chain was retrieved from a study of T cell responses to AZD1222 COVID-19 vaccine. Whole-study findings and limits: Targeting of unmutated variant regions was reportedly seen in nearly half of spike-specific TCRs. Repertoires in all cases were sampled only once the peak T cell response had passed. Clonal diversity was possibly underestimated; the donors were predominantly white British and more often female. Spike-specific TCR breadth and depth grew following two AZD1222 doses.

CDR1 SGHTA and CDR2 FQGNSA come from the germline V gene. The CDR3 is made up of 18 amino acids. J was trimmed by 5 bases and V by 4 bases; bases with no gene match: 11. With respect to this clone: Antigen: not known.

Profiled with immunoSEQ multiplex PCR; TCRdb holds only in-frame clones, not every one. Among approximately 140,000 clones, 94% were seen once, and the ten largest hold roughly 1.3%. This receptor was identified in an adult in good health. J is TRBJ2-2 and V is TRBV7-2, with 12 bases lining up with TRBD2. The specimen comprised peripheral blood, sampled on day 0 of AZD1222 vaccination. The CDR3 DNA reads TGTGCCAGCAGCTCCCGGTCCCTGACTAGCGGGAGAACCGGGGAGCTGTTTTTT. Its protein product is CASSSRSLTSGRTGELFF.